This T cell receptor beta chain was obtained from a study of T cell clonality in common variable immunodeficiency. Study results and limitations: CVID subjects had higher TCRbeta clonality than healthy controls, most marked in about a third.

This CDR3 contains 15 residues. V shed 5 bases and J 6 bases; nucleotides not matched to a gene: 6. Germline CDR1 and CDR2: SGHTA and FQGTGA. Measured with immunoSEQ multiplex PCR; TCRdb has only the in-frame clones, and not every one. Recorded here are some 54,000 clones, none singletons. This clone was recorded at least ten times. Its target is not known. The read stops 3 residues short of the end of the CDR3; the missing end is completed from the germline J gene. The origin of this receptor is a person aged 18 to 70 in good health. The specimen sequenced was peripheral blood mononuclear cells. The genes are TRBV7-3 and TRBJ2-1; 11 positions match TRBD1. The CDR3 bases that were read are TGTGCCAGCAGCCTGACCGGGACAGGGGGCAATGAG. It encodes CASSLTGTGGNE. The whole CDR3 is CASSLTGTGGNEQFF.